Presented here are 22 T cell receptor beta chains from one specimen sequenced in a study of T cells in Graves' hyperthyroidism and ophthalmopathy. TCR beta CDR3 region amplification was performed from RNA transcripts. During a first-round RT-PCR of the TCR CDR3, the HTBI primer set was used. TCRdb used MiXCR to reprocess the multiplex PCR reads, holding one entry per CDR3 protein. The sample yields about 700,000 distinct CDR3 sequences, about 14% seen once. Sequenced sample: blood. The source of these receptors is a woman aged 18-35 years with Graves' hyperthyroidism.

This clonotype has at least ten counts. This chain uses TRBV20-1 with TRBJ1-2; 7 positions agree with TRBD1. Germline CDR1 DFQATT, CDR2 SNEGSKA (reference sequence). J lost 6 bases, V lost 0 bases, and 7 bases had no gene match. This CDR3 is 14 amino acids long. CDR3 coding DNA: TGCAGTGCTAGAGATTTCGACAGGGCCGATGGCTACACCTTC. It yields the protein CSARDFDRADGYTF.

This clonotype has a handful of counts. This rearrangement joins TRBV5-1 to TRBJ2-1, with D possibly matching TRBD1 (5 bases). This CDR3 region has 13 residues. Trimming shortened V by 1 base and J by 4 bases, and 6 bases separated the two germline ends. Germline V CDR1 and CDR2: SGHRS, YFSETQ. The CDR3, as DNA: TGCGCCAGCAGCTTGTACAGGTACAATGAGCAGTTCTTC. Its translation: CASSLYRYNEQFF.

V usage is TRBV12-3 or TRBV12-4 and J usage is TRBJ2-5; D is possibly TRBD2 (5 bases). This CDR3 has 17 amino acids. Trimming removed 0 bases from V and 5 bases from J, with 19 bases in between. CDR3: CASSLASQLLRGETQYF. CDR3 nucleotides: TGTGCCAGCAGTTTAGCGTCTCAGCTCCTTAGAGGGGAGACCCAGTACTTC.

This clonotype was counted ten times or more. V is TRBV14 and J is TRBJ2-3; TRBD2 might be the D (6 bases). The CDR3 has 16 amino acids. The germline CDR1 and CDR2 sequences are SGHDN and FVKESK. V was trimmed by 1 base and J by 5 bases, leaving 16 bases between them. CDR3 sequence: CASSQGWTTIVDTQYF. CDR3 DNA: TGTGCCAGCAGCCAAGGATGGACTACCATTGTAGATACGCAGTATTTT.

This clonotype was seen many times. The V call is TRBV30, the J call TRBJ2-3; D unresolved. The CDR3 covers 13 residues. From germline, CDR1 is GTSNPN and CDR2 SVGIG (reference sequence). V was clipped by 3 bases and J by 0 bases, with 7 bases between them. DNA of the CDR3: TGTGCCTGGAGCCGGGCGAGCACAGATACGCAGTATTTT. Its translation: CAWSRASTDTQYF.

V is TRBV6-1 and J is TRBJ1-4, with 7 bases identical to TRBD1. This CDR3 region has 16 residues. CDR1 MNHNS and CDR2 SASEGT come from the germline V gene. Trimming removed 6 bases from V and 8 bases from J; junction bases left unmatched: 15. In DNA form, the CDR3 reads TGTGCCAGCAGACTTTTTCCCAGACAGGGCAACGAAAAACTGTTTTTT. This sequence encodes CASRLFPRQGNEKLFF.

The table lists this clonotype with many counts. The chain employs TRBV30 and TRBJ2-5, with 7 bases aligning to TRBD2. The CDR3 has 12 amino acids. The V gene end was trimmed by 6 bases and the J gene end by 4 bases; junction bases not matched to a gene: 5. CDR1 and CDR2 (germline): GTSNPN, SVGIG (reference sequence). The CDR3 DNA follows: TGTGCCTGCTTTAGCGGGTCAGAGACCCAGTACTTC. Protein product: CACFSGSETQYF.

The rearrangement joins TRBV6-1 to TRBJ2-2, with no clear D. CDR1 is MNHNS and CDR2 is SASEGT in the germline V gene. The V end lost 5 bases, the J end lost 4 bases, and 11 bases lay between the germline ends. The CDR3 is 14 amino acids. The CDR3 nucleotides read TGTGCCAGCAGTCGTCTATCCCCCACCGGGGAGCTGTTTTTT. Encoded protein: CASSRLSPTGELFF.

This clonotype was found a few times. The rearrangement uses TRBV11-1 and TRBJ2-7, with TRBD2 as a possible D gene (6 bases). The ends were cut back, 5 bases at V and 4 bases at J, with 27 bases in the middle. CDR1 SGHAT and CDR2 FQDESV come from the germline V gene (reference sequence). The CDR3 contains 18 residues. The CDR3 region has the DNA TGTGCCAGCAGCCAAGATTTTAGGCTCGGAGGGAGCGGGTACGAGCAGTACTTC. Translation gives CASSQDFRLGGSGYEQYF.

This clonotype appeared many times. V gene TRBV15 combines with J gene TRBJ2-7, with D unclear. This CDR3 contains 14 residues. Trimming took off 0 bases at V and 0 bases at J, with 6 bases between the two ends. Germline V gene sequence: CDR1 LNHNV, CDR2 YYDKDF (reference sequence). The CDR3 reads CATSRESSSYEQYF. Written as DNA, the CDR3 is TGTGCCACCAGCAGAGAAAGTAGCTCCTACGAGCAGTACTTC.

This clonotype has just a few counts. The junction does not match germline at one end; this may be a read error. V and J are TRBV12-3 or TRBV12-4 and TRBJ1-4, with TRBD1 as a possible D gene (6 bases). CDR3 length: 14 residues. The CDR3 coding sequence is TGTGCCAGCAGTTTAACAGGGCGGACTGAAACACTGTTTTTT. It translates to CASSLTGRTETLFF.

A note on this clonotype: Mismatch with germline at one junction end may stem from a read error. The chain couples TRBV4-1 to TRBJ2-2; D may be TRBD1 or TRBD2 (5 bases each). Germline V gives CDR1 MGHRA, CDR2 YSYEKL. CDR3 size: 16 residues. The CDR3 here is CASSRPRQGNTGELLF. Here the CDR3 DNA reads TGCGCCAGCAGCCGCCCCCGGCAGGGCAACACCGGGGAGCTGCTTTTT.

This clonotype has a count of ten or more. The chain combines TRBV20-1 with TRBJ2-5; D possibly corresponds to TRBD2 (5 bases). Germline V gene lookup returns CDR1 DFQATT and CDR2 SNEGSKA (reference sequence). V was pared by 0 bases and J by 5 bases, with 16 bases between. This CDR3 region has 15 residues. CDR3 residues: CSARDFRGMDETQYF. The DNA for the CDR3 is TGCAGTGCTAGAGATTTCCGGGGAATGGATGAGACCCAGTACTTC.

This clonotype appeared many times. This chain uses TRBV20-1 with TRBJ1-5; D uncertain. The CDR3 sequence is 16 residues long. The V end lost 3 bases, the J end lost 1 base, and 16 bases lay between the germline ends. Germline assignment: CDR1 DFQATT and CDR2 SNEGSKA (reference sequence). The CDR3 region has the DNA TGCAGTGCTAGCAGGAGGTGGGGTAGAAGCAATCAGCCCCAGCATTTT. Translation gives CSASRRWGRSNQPQHF.

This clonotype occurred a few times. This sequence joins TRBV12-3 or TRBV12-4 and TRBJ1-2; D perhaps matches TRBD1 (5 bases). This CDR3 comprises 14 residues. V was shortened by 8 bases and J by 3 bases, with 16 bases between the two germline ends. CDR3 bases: TGTGCCAGCGGGGGTGGCGGGAGCTACTATGGCTACACCTTC. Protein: CASGGGGSYYGYTF.

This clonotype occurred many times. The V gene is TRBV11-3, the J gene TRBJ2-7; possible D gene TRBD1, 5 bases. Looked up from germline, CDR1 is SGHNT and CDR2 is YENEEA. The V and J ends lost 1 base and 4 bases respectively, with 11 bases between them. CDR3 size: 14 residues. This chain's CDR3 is CASSLADIQYEQYF. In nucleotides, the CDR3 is TGTGCCAGCAGCTTAGCGGACATACAATACGAGCAGTACTTC.

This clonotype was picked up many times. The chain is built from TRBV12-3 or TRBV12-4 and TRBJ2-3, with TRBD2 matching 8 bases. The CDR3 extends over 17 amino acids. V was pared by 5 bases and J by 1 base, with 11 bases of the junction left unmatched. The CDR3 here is CASSPGAGRARTDTQYF. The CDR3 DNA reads TGTGCCAGCAGTCCCGGCGCCGGGAGGGCCCGCACAGATACGCAGTATTTT.

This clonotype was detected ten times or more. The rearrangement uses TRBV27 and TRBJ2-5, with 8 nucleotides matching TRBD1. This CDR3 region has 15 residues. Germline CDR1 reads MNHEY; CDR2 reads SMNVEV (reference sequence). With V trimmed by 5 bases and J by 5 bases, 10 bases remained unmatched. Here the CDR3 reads CASSPLDRDLETQYF. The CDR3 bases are TGTGCCAGCAGTCCACTGGACAGGGACTTGGAGACCCAGTACTTC.

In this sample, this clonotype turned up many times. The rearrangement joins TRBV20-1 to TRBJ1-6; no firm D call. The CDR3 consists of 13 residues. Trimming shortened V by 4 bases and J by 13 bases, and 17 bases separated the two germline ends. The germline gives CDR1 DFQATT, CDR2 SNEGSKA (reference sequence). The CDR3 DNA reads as TGCAGTGCTAAGCCCACGACCGCTTATCCCCTCCACTTT. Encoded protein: CSAKPTTAYPLHF.

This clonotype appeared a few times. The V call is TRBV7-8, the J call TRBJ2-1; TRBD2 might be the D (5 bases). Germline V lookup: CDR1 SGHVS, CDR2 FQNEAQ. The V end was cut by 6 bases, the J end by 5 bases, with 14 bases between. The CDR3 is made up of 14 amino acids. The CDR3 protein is CASSLEAADNEQFF. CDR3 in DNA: TGTGCCAGCAGTCTGGAGGCGGCAGACAATGAGCAGTTCTTC.

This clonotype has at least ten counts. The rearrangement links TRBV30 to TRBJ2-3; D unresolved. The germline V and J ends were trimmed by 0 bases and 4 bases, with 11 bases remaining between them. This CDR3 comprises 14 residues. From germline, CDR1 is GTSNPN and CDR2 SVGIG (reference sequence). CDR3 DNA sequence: TGTGCCTGGAGTGTAGGAGCGCCTGCAGATACGCAGTATTTT. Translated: CAWSVGAPADTQYF.

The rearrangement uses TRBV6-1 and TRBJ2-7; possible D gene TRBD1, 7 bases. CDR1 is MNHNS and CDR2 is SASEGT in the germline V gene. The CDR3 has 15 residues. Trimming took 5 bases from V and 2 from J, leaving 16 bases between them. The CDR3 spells CASSYAGTATYEQYF. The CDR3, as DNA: TGTGCCAGCAGTTACGCGGGGACAGCCACCTACGAGCAGTACTTC.